Below are 25 T cell receptor beta chains sequenced from a single sample in a study of cytomegalovirus exposure and HLA in healthy donors. 60 Vbeta and 13 Jbeta primers were used in PCR. Here immunoSEQ multiplex PCR was the method, and the copy in TCRdb shows in-frame clones only, minus some. The sample includes 55,000 to 85,000 clones, around three quarters of them seen just once. Sequencing used PBMCs. All receptors derive from a man in his late teens or twenties in good health and CMV-seropositive.

The chain combines TRBV4-1 with TRBJ1-2; D not resolved. The V gene's germline CDR1 is MGHRA and CDR2 YSYEKL. Deletions cut 2 bases from V and 4 bases from J, with 8 bases between. The CDR3 is 13 amino acids. CDR3 region: CASSQYGSYGYTF. The CDR3 DNA is TGCGCCAGCAGCCAATACGGGTCCTATGGCTACACCTTC.

The chain carries TRBV10-2 and TRBJ2-5; 9 bases match TRBD2. The germline V gene has CDR1 WSHSY and CDR2 SAAADI. V was pared by 6 bases and J by 2 bases, with 1 base of the junction left unmatched. This CDR3 is built from 13 residues. The DNA for the CDR3 is TGCGCCAGCAGGCTAGCGGGGCAAGAGACCCAGTACTTC. Translated: CASRLAGQETQYF.

This clone was picked up a small number of times. This chain uses TRBV6-5 with TRBJ2-3; 9 bases fit TRBD1. Germline-derived CDR1 and CDR2 are MNHEY and SVGAGI. The CDR3 totals 13 residues. Trimming took 6 bases from V and 6 from J; bases not matched to a gene: 4. The CDR3 reads CASSGTGFDTQYF. CDR3 in DNA: TGTGCCAGCAGCGGGACAGGGTTTGATACGCAGTATTTT.

CDR3 coding DNA: TGTGCCAGCAGTCCCCAGGGGAACGGCTACACCTTC. Encoded protein: CASSPQGNGYTF. J is TRBJ1-2 and V is TRBV27, with D possibly being TRBD1 (6 bases). Germline V gene data show CDR1 as MNHEY and CDR2 as SMNVEV (reference sequence). Trimming removed 5 bases at V and 8 bases at J, with 12 bases between. This CDR3 is 12 amino acids long.

This clone was recorded a few times. V is TRBV2 and J is TRBJ1-1, with D unresolved. Germline lookup yields CDR1 SNHLY and CDR2 FYNNEI. This CDR3 spans 13 amino acids. V shed 6 bases and J shed 0 bases, with 8 bases lying between them. CDR3 DNA sequence: TGTGCCAGCAGAGCTGAAATGAACACTGAAGCTTTCTTT. The encoded protein is CASRAEMNTEAFF.

The chain links TRBV6-1 to TRBJ1-4; possibly TRBD1 for D (5 bases). This CDR3 spans 14 amino acids. The V end lost 5 bases, the J end lost 8 bases, and 15 bases lay between the germline ends. Germline V gives CDR1 MNHNS, CDR2 SASEGT. CDR3 DNA sequence: TGTGCCAGCAGTAACTACCAGGGTAGGGAAAAACTGTTTTTT. Residues: CASSNYQGREKLFF.

The rearrangement joins TRBV5-1 to TRBJ2-5; 8 positions agree with TRBD2. Losses at the gene ends were 3 bases for V and 5 bases for J; bases not matched to a gene: 6. CDR3 length: 14 amino acids. Looked up from germline, CDR1 is SGHRS and CDR2 is YFSETQ. In DNA, the CDR3 is TGCGCCAGCAGCTGGGGGACTAGAAGTGAGACCCAGTACTTC. This encodes CASSWGTRSETQYF.

This clone was seen a single time. The chain employs TRBV9 and TRBJ2-1; 7 bases agree with TRBD1. The CDR3 length is 13 residues. Germline V gives CDR1 SGDLS, CDR2 YYNGEE. After removal of 3 bases from V and 6 bases from J, the junction contained 3 bases not matched to a gene. CDR3 amino acids: CASSAGGVNEQFF. Written as DNA, the CDR3 is TGTGCCAGCAGCGCAGGGGGAGTCAATGAGCAGTTCTTC.

V usage is TRBV7-8 and J usage is TRBJ2-2; TRBD2 agrees at 14 bases. The V and J ends lost 4 bases and 4 bases, in that order; junction bases with no gene match: 8. This CDR3 is built from 18 residues. Looked up from germline, CDR1 is SGHVS and CDR2 is FQNEAQ. The CDR3 DNA is TGTGCCAGCAGCTCGGTCGCCGGGACTAGCGGGAGCACCGGGGAGCTGTTTTTT. Translating it yields CASSSVAGTSGSTGELFF.

The CDR3 nucleotides read TGTGCCAGCAGCGTAGCGGGCGGGGGGGCAGCGGATACGCAGTATTTT. Amino acid sequence: CASSVAGGGAADTQYF. V and J are TRBV9 and TRBJ2-3; 9 bases fit TRBD2. The V and J ends lost 0 bases and 6 bases, in that order; junction bases with no gene match: 8. The CDR3 covers 16 residues. Germline CDR1 SGDLS, CDR2 YYNGEE.

The chain recombines TRBV2 with TRBJ1-1, with D hard to call. Germline lookup yields CDR1 SNHLY and CDR2 FYNNEI. The CDR3 has 13 amino acids. V lost 6 bases and J lost 0, with 8 bases in between. The CDR3 DNA follows: TGTGCCAGCAGACGGGAGATGAACACTGAAGCTTTCTTT. Its protein is CASRREMNTEAFF.

V usage is TRBV4-2 and J usage is TRBJ2-7; 7 bases fit TRBD1. This CDR3 has 15 amino acids. The ends lost 3 bases at V and 4 bases at J; junction bases unmatched: 9. Per the germline V gene, CDR1 is LGHNA and CDR2 is YNFKEQ. The CDR3 sequence: CASSQVIRGQYEQYF. The CDR3 coding sequence is TGTGCCAGCAGCCAGGTCATCCGGGGACAGTACGAGCAGTACTTC.

There are a few counts of this clone. CDR3 sequence (DNA): TGTGCCAGCAGTGTTGGGGGCGGGGGTGAAGCTTTCTTT. This translates into CASSVGGGGEAFF. The chain employs TRBV25-1 and TRBJ1-1; D may be TRBD1 (6 bases). Germline CDR1 MGHDK, CDR2 SYGVNS. Trimming removed 4 bases from V and 7 bases from J, with 13 bases in between. The CDR3 runs 13 residues.

CDR3 nucleotides: TGTGCCAGCAGTTTAGGCGGAGGGGAGACCCAGTACTTC. It translates to CASSLGGGETQYF. The genes are TRBV27 and TRBJ2-5; tentative D call: TRBD2 (6 bases). Germline values: CDR1 MNHEY, CDR2 SMNVEV (reference sequence). Deletions cut 2 bases from V and 5 bases from J, with 9 bases between. CDR3 size: 13 residues.

V and J are TRBV9 and TRBJ1-4; 8 bases fit TRBD1. Germline lookup yields CDR1 SGDLS and CDR2 YYNGEE. Trimming took 5 bases from V and 7 from J; bases not matched to a gene: 10. This CDR3 spans 15 amino acids. The CDR3 coding sequence is TGTGCCAGCAGACTAGGACAGGGAGAGTCTGAAAAACTGTTTTTT. Protein: CASRLGQGESEKLFF.

The chain recombines TRBV18 with TRBJ2-2, with a weak D call TRBD1 (5 bases). Trimming took off 3 bases at V and 3 bases at J, with 11 bases between the two ends. CDR1 and CDR2 from the germline V gene are KGHSH and LQKENI. The CDR3 runs to 15 residues. The CDR3 is CASSPSGLDTGELFF. The CDR3 DNA follows: TGTGCCAGCTCACCGTCAGGGCTCGACACCGGGGAGCTGTTTTTT.

The V call is TRBV19, the J call TRBJ2-2, with a possible D match to TRBD2 (6 bases). The germline V gene encodes CDR1 LNHDA and CDR2 SQIVND (reference sequence). This CDR3 has 14 residues. Trimming cost V 6 bases and J 7 bases, with 15 bases left between them. CDR3 bases: TGTGCCAGTAGGGGGGGTTGGGAGATCGGGGAGCTGTTTTTT. This codes for CASRGGWEIGELFF.

In the case of this clone: This sample includes further DNA sequences coding for the same CDR3. The chain links TRBV30 to TRBJ1-1; no firm D call. Germline V gene lookup returns CDR1 GTSNPN and CDR2 SVGIG (reference sequence). V was shortened by 1 base and J by 1 base, with 4 bases between the two germline ends. This CDR3 is built from 12 residues. CDR3 in DNA: TGTGCCTGGAGTGGCGGGAACACTGAAGCTTTCTTT. Its translation is CAWSGGNTEAFF.

This chain joins TRBV6-1 and TRBJ2-1, with TRBD2 identical over 9 bases. The length of the CDR3 is 14 residues. V trimming: 5 bases; J trimming: 1 base; junction bases outside the gene matches: 0. Germline assignment: CDR1 MNHNS and CDR2 SASEGT. The CDR3 protein is CASSTSGSYNEQFF. In DNA, the CDR3 is TGTGCCAGCAGTACTAGCGGGTCCTACAATGAGCAGTTCTTC.

V gene TRBV7-9 combines with J gene TRBJ1-1; possibly TRBD1 for D (5 bases). The CDR3 loop spans 14 amino acids. The germline CDR1 and CDR2 sequences are SEHNR and FQNEAQ (reference sequence). The V end lost 5 bases, the J end lost 1 base, and 11 bases lay between the germline ends. The CDR3 loop is CASSGGGRNTEAFF. CDR3 nucleotide sequence: TGTGCCAGCAGCGGTGGGGGGAGGAACACTGAAGCTTTCTTT.

The V gene is TRBV7-2, the J gene TRBJ2-3, with 7 bases fitting TRBD1. Germline V gene lookup returns CDR1 SGHTA and CDR2 FQGNSA. CDR3 length: 16 residues. V shed 2 bases, J shed 2 bases, and the junction held 7 bases outside the gene matches. In nucleotides, the CDR3 is TGTGCCAGCAGCTTAACCGGGACAGCAAACACAGATACGCAGTATTTT. Its protein is CASSLTGTANTDTQYF.

The chain recombines TRBV15 with TRBJ1-6, with TRBD1 matching 7 bases. The germline V gene has CDR1 LNHNV and CDR2 YYDKDF (reference sequence). The CDR3 has 14 amino acids. The V gene end was trimmed by 2 bases and the J gene end by 10 bases; junction bases not matched to a gene: 5. In DNA form, the CDR3 reads TGTGCCACCAGCAGACTTCTGACAGGGTCACCCCTCCACTTT. Amino acids: CATSRLLTGSPLHF. The full variable domain, completed using reference TRBV15 and TRBJ1-6, is DAMVIQNPRYQVTQFGKPVTLSCSQTLNHNVMYWYQQKSSQAPKLLFHYYDKDFNNEADTPDNFQSRRPNTSFCFLDIRSPGLGDTAMYLCATSRLLTGSPLHFGNGTRLTVT.

This clone has a single count. The chain combines TRBV7-8 with TRBJ2-7; the match to TRBD2 covers 10 bases. The CDR3 loop spans 16 amino acids. Trimming at V came to 4 bases and at J to 4 bases, leaving 10 bases not matched to a gene. The germline V gene encodes CDR1 SGHVS and CDR2 FQNEAQ. The CDR3 loop reads CASSSRRLAGVYEQYF. DNA for the CDR3: TGTGCCAGCAGCTCGCGGAGGCTAGCGGGAGTTTACGAGCAGTACTTC.

This chain connects TRBV30 to TRBJ1-2; weak D call: TRBD1 (6 bases). Deletions cut 3 bases from V and 8 bases from J, with 13 bases between. The CDR3 contains 12 residues. CDR1 GTSNPN and CDR2 SVGIG come from the germline V gene (reference sequence). CDR3 nucleotides: TGTGCCTGGAGCGCGGGGGGCCGGGGCTACACCTTC. Its protein product is CAWSAGGRGYTF.

This chain links TRBV27 with TRBJ1-1; D not resolved. Germline CDR1 is MNHEY and CDR2 is SMNVEV (reference sequence). The V end lost 3 bases, the J end lost 4 bases, and 6 bases lay between the germline ends. The CDR3 consists of 12 residues. The CDR3: CASSFTGTEAFF. In nucleotides, the CDR3 is TGTGCCAGCAGTTTTACCGGCACTGAAGCTTTCTTT.